This TCR beta chain is from a study of response to subunit inactivated influenza vaccine. TCRdb redid the calling of the RT-PCR reads with MiXCR, one entry per CDR3 protein. This table has roughly 290,000 distinct CDR3 sequences, 21% appearing once. Whole-study results and caveats: Authors suggested that a seasonal influenza vaccination recruits few new T cells each time.

As concerns this clonotype: Its target is unknown.

In germline, CDR1 is SGHTA, CDR2 FQGTGA. V shed 1 base, J shed 6 bases, and the junction held 2 bases outside the gene matches. The CDR3 has 16 residues. The sequence derives from a man aged 50 to 75 who received an inactivated influenza vaccine. The sample here was PBMCs from blood, taken less than 22 months after vaccination. The rearrangement uses TRBV7-3 and TRBJ2-1; 14 bases fit TRBD2. CDR3 bases: TGTGCCAGCAGCTTAATGGGACTAGCGGGAGTCAATGAGCAGTTCTTC. Translating gives CASSLMGLAGVNEQFF.